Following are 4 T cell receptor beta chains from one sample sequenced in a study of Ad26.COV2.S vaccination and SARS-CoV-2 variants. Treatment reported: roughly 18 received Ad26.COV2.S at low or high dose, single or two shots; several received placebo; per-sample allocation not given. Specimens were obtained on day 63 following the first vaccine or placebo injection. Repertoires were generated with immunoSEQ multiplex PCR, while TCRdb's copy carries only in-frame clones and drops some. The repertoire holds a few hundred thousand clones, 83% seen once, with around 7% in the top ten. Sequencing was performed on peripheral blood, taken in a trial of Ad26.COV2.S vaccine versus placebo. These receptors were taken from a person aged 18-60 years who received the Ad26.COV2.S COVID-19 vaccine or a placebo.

For the CDR3, the DNA is TGCGCCAGCAGCCAAAGGACAGGGGAAACGGTTGAAGCTTTCTTT. Protein product: CASSQRTGETVEAFF. This chain connects TRBV4-1 to TRBJ1-1; 9 bases match TRBD1. Germline trimming cut 2 bases from V and 7 bases from J; bases unmatched to any gene: 8. This CDR3 is 15 amino acids long. CDR1 and CDR2 from the germline V gene are MGHRA and YSYEKL.

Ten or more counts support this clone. CDR3 DNA sequence: TGTGCCAGTACCTCCCCAGATTTGGTTAGGACTGAAGCTTTCTTT. Protein: CASTSPDLVRTEAFF. The chain has TRBV19 and TRBJ1-1; no clear D. Germline CDR1 LNHDA, CDR2 SQIVND (reference sequence). This CDR3 is built from 15 residues. V lost 7 bases to trimming and J lost 5 bases, with 20 bases between them.

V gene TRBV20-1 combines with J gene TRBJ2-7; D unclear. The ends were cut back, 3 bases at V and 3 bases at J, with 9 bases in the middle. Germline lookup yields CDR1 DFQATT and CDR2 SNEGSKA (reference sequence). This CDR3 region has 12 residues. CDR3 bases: TGCAGTGCTAGTTCTCCGAACTACGAGCAGTACTTC. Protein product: CSASSPNYEQYF.

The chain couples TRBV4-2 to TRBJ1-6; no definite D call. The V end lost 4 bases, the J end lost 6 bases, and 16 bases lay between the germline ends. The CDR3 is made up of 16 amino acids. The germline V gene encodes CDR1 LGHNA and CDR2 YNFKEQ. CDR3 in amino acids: CASSPGASRPNSPLHF. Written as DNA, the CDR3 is TGTGCCAGCAGCCCCGGAGCTTCAAGACCTAATTCACCCCTCCACTTT.